The present T cell receptor beta chain was sequenced within a study of identical twins. This CDR3 has 15 amino acids. The V gene's germline CDR1 is LNHNV and CDR2 YYDKDF (reference sequence). Trimming pared 0 bases from V and 0 bases from J, leaving 7 bases between. TCRdb passed the 5' RACE reads through MiXCR, listing each CDR3 protein once. The profile shows around 960,000 distinct CDR3 sequences, 12% of them singletons. These data were also filed under a second study, of yellow fever vaccine responses in identical twins.

Sequenced input: PBMCs. The TCR comes from a young woman in good health. The chain combines TRBV15 with TRBJ2-3; D is perhaps TRBD2 (5 bases). The CDR3 nucleotides read TGTGCCACCAGCAGAGATCCTAGCAGCACAGATACGCAGTATTTT. Encoded protein: CATSRDPSSTDTQYF.